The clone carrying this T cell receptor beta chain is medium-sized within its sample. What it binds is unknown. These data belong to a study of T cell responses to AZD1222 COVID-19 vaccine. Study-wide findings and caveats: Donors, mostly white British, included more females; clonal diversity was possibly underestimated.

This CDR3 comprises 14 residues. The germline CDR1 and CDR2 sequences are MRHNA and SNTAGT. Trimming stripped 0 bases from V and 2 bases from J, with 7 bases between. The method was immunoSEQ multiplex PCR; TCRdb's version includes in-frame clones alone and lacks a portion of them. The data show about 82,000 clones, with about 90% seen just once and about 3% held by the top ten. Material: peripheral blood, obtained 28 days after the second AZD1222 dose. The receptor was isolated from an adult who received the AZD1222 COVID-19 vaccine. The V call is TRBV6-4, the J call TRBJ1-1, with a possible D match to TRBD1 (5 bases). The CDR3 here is CASSDSGENTEAFF. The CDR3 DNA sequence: TGTGCCAGCAGTGACTCGGGGGAAAACACTGAAGCTTTCTTT.